This paragraph covers one T cell receptor (beta chain) sequence. No antigen is known for it. The length of the CDR3 is 15 residues. The V gene's germline CDR1 is KGHSH and CDR2 LQKENI. V was trimmed by 2 bases and J by 3 bases, leaving 10 bases between them. This sample is drawn from a study of brain T cells in children with intractable seizures. Study findings and constraints: HCMV serostatus was not known, and viral specificity came from CDR3 similarity only.

Sequencing was limited to surgery cases with top T cell transcript signatures in brain tissue. Pre-surgery treatment included at least one anti-epileptic drug. Assay used: immunoSEQ multiplex PCR; TCRdb lists only in-frame clones, some missing. This table holds about 76,000 clones, 93% found once. The clonotype was recovered from a boy in the first two years of life with tuberous sclerosis and intractable seizures. The source was peripheral blood, collected at surgery. The rearrangement joins TRBV18 to TRBJ1-4; perhaps TRBD1 as D (6 bases). The CDR3 bases are TGTGCCAGCTCACCAAAACAGGGCCCTAATGAAAAACTGTTTTTT. Encoded protein: CASSPKQGPNEKLFF.